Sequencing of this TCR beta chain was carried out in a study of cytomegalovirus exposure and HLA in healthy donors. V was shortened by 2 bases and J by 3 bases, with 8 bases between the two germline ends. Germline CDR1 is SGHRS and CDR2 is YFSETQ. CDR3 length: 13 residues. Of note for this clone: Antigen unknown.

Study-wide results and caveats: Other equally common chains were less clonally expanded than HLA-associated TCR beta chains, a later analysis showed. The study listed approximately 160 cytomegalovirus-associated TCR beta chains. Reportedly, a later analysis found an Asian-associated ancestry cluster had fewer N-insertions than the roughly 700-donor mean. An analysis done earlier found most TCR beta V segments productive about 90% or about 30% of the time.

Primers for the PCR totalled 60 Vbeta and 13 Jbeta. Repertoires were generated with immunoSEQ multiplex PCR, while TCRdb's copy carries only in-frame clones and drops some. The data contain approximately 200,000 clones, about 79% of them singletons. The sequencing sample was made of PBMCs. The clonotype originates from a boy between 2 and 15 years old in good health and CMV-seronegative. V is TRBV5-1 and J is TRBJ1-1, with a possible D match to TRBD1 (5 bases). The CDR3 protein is CASSLRQYTEAFF. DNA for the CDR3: TGCGCCAGCAGCTTACGACAGTACACTGAAGCTTTCTTT. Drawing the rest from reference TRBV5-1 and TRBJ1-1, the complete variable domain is KAGVTQTPRYLIKTRGQQVTLSCSPISGHRSVSWYQQTPGQGLQFLFEYFSETQRNKGNFPGRFSGRQFSNSRSEMNVSTLELGDSALYLCASSLRQYTEAFFGQGTRLTVV.